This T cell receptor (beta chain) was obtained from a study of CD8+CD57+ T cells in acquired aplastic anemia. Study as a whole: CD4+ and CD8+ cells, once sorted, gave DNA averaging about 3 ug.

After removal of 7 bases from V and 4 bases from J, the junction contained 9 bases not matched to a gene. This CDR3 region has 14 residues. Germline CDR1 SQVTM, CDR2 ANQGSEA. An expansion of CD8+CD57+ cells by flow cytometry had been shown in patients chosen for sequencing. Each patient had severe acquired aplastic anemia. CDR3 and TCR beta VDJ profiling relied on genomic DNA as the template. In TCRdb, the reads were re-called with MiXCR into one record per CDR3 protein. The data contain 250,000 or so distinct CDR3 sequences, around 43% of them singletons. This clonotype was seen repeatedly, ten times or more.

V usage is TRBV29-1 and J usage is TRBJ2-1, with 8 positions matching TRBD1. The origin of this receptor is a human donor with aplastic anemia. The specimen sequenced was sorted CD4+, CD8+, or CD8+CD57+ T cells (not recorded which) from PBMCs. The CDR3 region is CSELAGTGYNEQFF. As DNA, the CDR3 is TGCAGCGAGCTAGCCGGGACAGGTTACAATGAGCAGTTCTTC.